This entry lists 25 T cell receptor beta chains sequenced from one sample in a study of T cell clonality in common variable immunodeficiency. Sequenced by immunoSEQ multiplex PCR; TCRdb stores in-frame clones only, minus some. The data show 35,000 to 50,000 clones, with none appearing a single time. Sequenced: peripheral blood mononuclear cells. The receptors were gathered from a person aged 18 to 75 in good health.

This clone was seen repeatedly, ten times or more. The read ends 3 residues shy of where the CDR3 ends; the end is completed using the germline J gene. The chain is built from TRBV2 and TRBJ2-7, with unresolved D. V lost 3 bases and J 6 bases, leaving 6 bases between the germline ends. Germline values: CDR1 SNHLY, CDR2 FYNNEI. The CDR3 sequence is 11 residues long. The CDR3 bases that were read are TGTGCCAGCAGTGACGAGCCCGAG. This gives the protein CASSDEPE. The whole CDR3 region reads CASSDEPEQYF.

In this sample, this clone turned up many times. Coverage ceases 3 residues before the CDR3 finishes, and the germline J gene fills in the end. V gene TRBV20-1 combines with J gene TRBJ1-1; 10 bases are a match to TRBD1. The CDR3 consists of 16 residues. Germline V gene data show CDR1 as DFQATT and CDR2 as SNEGSKA (reference sequence). CDR3 sequence: CSPTGQGPPGNTEAFF. The sequenced CDR3 bases are TGCAGCCCCACGGGACAGGGGCCGCCGGGGAACACTGAA.

This clone was found many times. The read falls 3 residues short of the CDR3 end, and the missing part is taken from the germline J gene. This rearrangement joins TRBV29-1 to TRBJ2-7; D gene uncertain. V was cut by 3 bases and J by 1 base, with 7 bases left in between. There are 12 residues in the CDR3. The germline CDR1 and CDR2 sequences are SQVTM and ANQGSEA. Incomplete CDR3 DNA: TGCAGCGTTGAGCACAATTCCTACGAG. Translated: CSVEHNSYE. From start to end, the CDR3 is CSVEHNSYEQYF.

Regarding this clone: This sequence may be a read error, since a much larger clone differs from it by one base. Read data end 3 residues before the CDR3 end; the end is taken from the germline J gene. The chain combines TRBV19 with TRBJ2-3; 10 bases match TRBD1. CDR3 length: 15 residues. Trimming cost V 8 bases and J 4 bases; bases outside gene matches: 9. Germline V gives CDR1 LNHDA, CDR2 SQIVND (reference sequence). This CDR3 is CASGGDRGGSDTQYF. The sequenced part of the CDR3 DNA is TGTGCCAGTGGCGGGGACAGGGGTGGGTCAGATACG.

This clone was observed at least ten times. Coverage ceases 3 residues before the CDR3 finishes, and the germline J gene fills in the end. This rearrangement joins TRBV12-3 or TRBV12-4 to TRBJ1-2; 11 nucleotides line up with TRBD1. This CDR3 region has 15 residues. V lost 5 bases to trimming and J lost 3 bases; unmatched junction nucleotides: 5. The CDR3 DNA, read in part, is TGTGCCAGCAGTCCGGACAGGGGGCTGTACTATGGC. Amino acid sequence: CASSPDRGLYYG. The full CDR3 reads CASSPDRGLYYGYTF.

This clone came up a few times. The CDR3 loop is CAWRLGGNEQYF. The part of the CDR3 DNA that was read is TGTGCCTGGAGATTGGGGGGAAACGAG. V is TRBV30 and J is TRBJ2-7; possibly TRBD2 for D (6 bases). The read ends 3 residues early relative to the CDR3; the germline J gene fills the gap. Germline CDR1 is GTSNPN and CDR2 is SVGIG (reference sequence). Trimming removed 3 bases at V and 5 bases at J, with 11 bases between. The CDR3 runs to 12 residues. The full variable domain, in which reference TRBV30 and TRBJ2-7 provide the parts outside the CDR3, is SQTIHQWPATLVQPVGSPLSLECTVEGTSNPNLYWYRQAAGRGLQLLFYSVGIGQISSEVPQNLSASRPQDRQFILSSKKLLLSDSGFYLCAWRLGGNEQYFGPGTRLTVT.

The sample holds many counts of this clone. Different DNA sequences within this sample yield the same CDR3. CDR3 bases read: TGTGCCAGTAGTAGGACTAGCGGGTCCTACGAG. Amino acid sequence: CASSRTSGSYE. The whole CDR3 sequence is CASSRTSGSYEQYF. The chain links TRBV19 to TRBJ2-7; 11 nucleotides match TRBD2. The read stops 3 residues short of the end of the CDR3; the missing end is completed from the germline J gene. The CDR3 sequence is 14 residues long. V lost 4 bases to trimming and J lost 1 base; unmatched junction nucleotides: 0. The germline V gene has CDR1 LNHDA and CDR2 SQIVND (reference sequence).

In this sample, this clone turned up a few times. The DNA read from the CDR3 is TGTGCCAGTACGGGGAGGGAGAATCAGCCC. It yields the protein CASTGRENQP. The whole CDR3 protein reads CASTGRENQPQHF. V is TRBV19 and J is TRBJ1-5; no clear D. The DNA ends 3 residues before the CDR3 does, and the rest of the CDR3 is filled in from the germline J gene. The CDR3 runs to 13 residues. With 7 bases removed from V and 4 bases from J, the gap between germline ends came to 11 bases. CDR1 is LNHDA, CDR2 SQIVND, per germline (reference sequence). The whole variable domain, filled in from reference TRBV19 and TRBJ1-5, reads DGGITQSPKYLFRKEGQNVTLSCEQNLNHDAMYWYRQDPGQGLRLIYYSQIVNDFQKGDIAEGYSVSREKKESFPLTVTSAQKNPTAFYLCASTGRENQPQHFGDGTRLSIL.

This clone came up a few times. The CDR3 region is CASSRTAEAFF. The CDR3 bases that were read are TGTGCCAGCAGCAGGACAGCTGAA. The chain recombines TRBV2 with TRBJ1-1; D is possibly TRBD1 (6 bases). The read finishes 3 residues shy of the CDR3 end, and the germline J gene is used to complete it. Germline V CDR1 and CDR2: SNHLY, FYNNEI. Trimming removed 6 bases at V and 6 bases at J, with 8 bases between. The CDR3 runs to 11 residues.

This clone was counted ten times or more. The read terminates 3 residues ahead of where the CDR3 ends, so the germline J gene completes it. V gene TRBV20-1 combines with J gene TRBJ2-1; 7 bases map to TRBD2. V dropped 5 bases and J dropped 6; count of bases not matched to a gene: 4. Per the germline V gene, CDR1 is DFQATT and CDR2 is SNEGSKA (reference sequence). There are 12 residues in the CDR3. The CDR3 region is CSAVSGGNEQFF. The CDR3 DNA, read in part, is TGCAGTGCTGTTTCGGGGGGCAATGAG.

Ten or more counts support this clone. Coverage ceases 3 residues before the CDR3 finishes, and the germline J gene fills in the end. The chain uses TRBV6-2 or TRBV6-3 and TRBJ2-7; TRBD1 matches at 10 bases. V gave up 6 bases and J gave up 3 bases; unmatched junction bases: 2. Germline CDR1 MNHEY, CDR2 SVGEGT. CDR3 length: 13 residues. This CDR3 reads CASSWTGGYEQYF. CDR3 bases read: TGTGCCAGCAGCTGGACAGGGGGCTACGAG.

This clone was detected many times. The CDR3 extends 3 residues past the end of the read, so its final part is completed from the germline J gene. The chain has TRBV20-1 and TRBJ2-7, with D possibly being TRBD1 (6 bases). Germline CDR1 and CDR2: DFQATT and SNEGSKA (reference sequence). The CDR3 length is 13 residues. V was cut by 1 base and J by 3 bases, with 10 bases left in between. The CDR3 DNA, read in part, is TGCAGTGCTAGAGGCGACAGGAACTACGAG. Residues: CSARGDRNYE. In full, the CDR3 is CSARGDRNYEQYF.

This clone was counted at least ten times. Sequencing ends 3 residues short of the CDR3 end; the germline J gene provides the rest. The V gene is TRBV11-1, the J gene TRBJ2-1, with 8 bases fitting TRBD2. Germline V gene lookup returns CDR1 SGHAT and CDR2 FQDESV (reference sequence). The CDR3 is 15 amino acids. Unmatched junction bases numbered 6, after V lost 1 base and J lost 7 bases. The covered CDR3 bases are TGTGCCAGCAGCTTAGTTCGGGGGGGCAGGAATGAG. As protein: CASSLVRGGRNE. The whole CDR3 sequence reads CASSLVRGGRNEQFF.

This clone was seen at least ten times. The sequence runs out 3 residues before the end of the CDR3; the remainder is reconstructed from the germline J gene. This rearrangement joins TRBV30 to TRBJ1-1, with a possible D match to TRBD1 (6 bases). Trimming took 4 bases from V and 5 from J, leaving 17 bases between them. The CDR3 consists of 14 residues. CDR1 and CDR2 (germline): GTSNPN, SVGIG (reference sequence). The CDR3 region is CAWNRELLRTEAFF. CDR3 DNA (partial): TGTGCCTGGAACAGGGAGCTACTTCGGACTGAA.

The sample holds many counts of this clone. The CDR3 end lies 3 residues beyond the end of the read and is filled in from the germline J gene. The rearrangement uses TRBV4-2 and TRBJ1-3, with 7 positions matching TRBD1. V lost 4 bases to trimming and J lost 0 bases; unmatched junction nucleotides: 3. The germline gives CDR1 LGHNA, CDR2 YNFKEQ. CDR3 length: 15 amino acids. CDR3 DNA (partial): TGTGCCAGCAGCCCAAGACAGGGCTCTGGAAACACC. This translates into CASSPRQGSGNT. The whole CDR3 sequence reads CASSPRQGSGNTIYF.

This clone was counted many times. The sequenced fragment ends 3 residues before the CDR3 boundary, so the rest is inferred from the germline J gene. V is TRBV29-1 and J is TRBJ2-2; maybe TRBD2 (5 bases). The CDR3 loop spans 13 amino acids. From germline, CDR1 is SQVTM and CDR2 ANQGSEA. Trimming removed 5 bases from V and 0 bases from J, with 7 bases in between. Partial CDR3 DNA: TGCAGCGTTCGGGGTACGAACACCGGGGAG. Residues: CSVRGTNTGE. The complete CDR3 reads CSVRGTNTGELFF.

This clone was observed at least ten times. Read coverage stops 3 residues before the CDR3 terminus; the germline J gene supplies the remainder. The V and J genes are TRBV5-6 and TRBJ2-2, with TRBD1 identical over 9 bases. The germline gives CDR1 SGHDT, CDR2 YYEEEE. The CDR3 has 15 residues. The V segment lost 1 base and the J segment 4 bases; nucleotides outside the gene matches: 2. The CDR3 protein is CASSLRDRVTGELFF. The part of the CDR3 DNA that was read is TGTGCCAGCAGCTTGAGGGACAGGGTCACCGGGGAG.

This clone was counted many times. The read is 3 residues too short to cover the CDR3 end, so that end is filled in from the germline J gene. The rearrangement links TRBV19 to TRBJ1-6, with 10 bases lining up with TRBD1. The V gene's germline CDR1 is LNHDA and CDR2 SQIVND (reference sequence). This CDR3 comprises 16 residues. Trimming removed 7 bases from V and 9 bases from J; junction bases left unmatched: 12. CDR3 DNA (partial): TGTGCCAGTAATCCTAGGGAAGGGACAGGGGCTTCACCC. Amino acid sequence: CASNPREGTGASP. The full CDR3 reads CASNPREGTGASPLHF.

Incomplete CDR3 DNA: TGTGCCAGTAGGGTGACAGGGGGGCGTCAGCCC. Translated: CASRVTGGRQP. The entire CDR3 sequence reads CASRVTGGRQPQHF. The V gene is TRBV19, the J gene TRBJ1-5, with 9 bases matching TRBD1. The read comes to an end 3 residues before the CDR3 does, leaving the germline J gene to fill in the end. Germline-derived CDR1 and CDR2 are LNHDA and SQIVND (reference sequence). J was trimmed by 6 bases and V by 6 bases; bases with no gene match: 6. This CDR3 comprises 14 residues.

This clone appeared many times. The CDR3 is cut off 3 residues early in the read; its end comes from the germline J gene. The V call is TRBV20-1, the J call TRBJ2-7, with 7 positions matching TRBD2. CDR3 length equals 14 residues. From germline, CDR1 is DFQATT and CDR2 SNEGSKA (reference sequence). The J segment lost 2 bases and the V segment lost 5 bases, leaving 9 bases of the junction unmatched. The part of the CDR3 DNA that was read is TGCAGTGCTTTAGAGCTAGCGGACCCCTACGAG. It specifies CSALELADPYE. The CDR3 as a whole reads CSALELADPYEQYF.

There are many counts of this clone. The read ends 3 residues shy of where the CDR3 ends; the end is completed using the germline J gene. V is TRBV4-1 and J is TRBJ1-2; no clear D gene. V lost 1 base to trimming and J lost 5 bases, with 14 bases between them. Germline V gives CDR1 MGHRA, CDR2 YSYEKL. The CDR3 extends over 15 amino acids. The CDR3 region is CASSQVAGAEYGYTF. The sequenced part of the CDR3 DNA is TGCGCCAGCAGCCAAGTTGCGGGCGCGGAGTATGGC.

This clone was recorded at least ten times. The read terminates 3 residues ahead of where the CDR3 ends, so the germline J gene completes it. The rearrangement uses TRBV10-3 and TRBJ2-1; TRBD2 matches 10 bases. V lost 2 bases to trimming and J lost 3 bases; unmatched junction nucleotides: 4. This CDR3 contains 16 residues. Germline lookup yields CDR1 ENHRY and CDR2 SYGVKD. Partial CDR3 DNA: TGTGCCATCAGTGAGGAAGGACTAGCGGTCTACAATGAG. Residues: CAISEEGLAVYNE. The whole CDR3 protein is CAISEEGLAVYNEQFF.

Ten or more counts support this clone. Read data end 3 residues before the CDR3 end; the end is taken from the germline J gene. This chain connects TRBV20-1 to TRBJ2-3; possibly TRBD2 for D (6 bases). The length of the CDR3 is 14 residues. CDR1 is DFQATT and CDR2 is SNEGSKA in the germline V gene (reference sequence). V was cut by 2 bases and J by 2 bases, with 11 bases left in between. The CDR3 sequence is CSARPLATTDTQYF. CDR3 bases read: TGCAGTGCTAGACCGCTAGCGACCACAGATACG.

This clone was recorded many times. The sequenced fragment ends 3 residues before the CDR3 boundary, so the rest is inferred from the germline J gene. The chain couples TRBV18 to TRBJ2-1; tentatively, D is TRBD1 (6 bases). CDR1 and CDR2 from the germline V gene are KGHSH and LQKENI. The CDR3 extends over 15 amino acids. The V end lost 2 bases, the J end lost 9 bases, and 17 bases lay between the germline ends. The CDR3 loop is CASSPSRQGPGEQFF. The part of the CDR3 DNA that was read is TGTGCCAGCTCACCATCTCGGCAGGGGCCTGGTGAG.

This clone was counted ten times or more. The read terminates 3 residues ahead of where the CDR3 ends, so the germline J gene completes it. This chain links TRBV5-4 with TRBJ2-1; 10 bases are shared with TRBD2. Germline V gene sequence: CDR1 SGHNT, CDR2 YYREEE (reference sequence). This CDR3 spans 16 amino acids. V shed 4 bases, J shed 6 bases, and the junction held 10 bases outside the gene matches. CDR3 bases read: TGTGCCAGCAGCGCGCCCGGGACTAGCGTATCCAATGAG. It yields the protein CASSAPGTSVSNE. The complete CDR3 protein is CASSAPGTSVSNEQFF.